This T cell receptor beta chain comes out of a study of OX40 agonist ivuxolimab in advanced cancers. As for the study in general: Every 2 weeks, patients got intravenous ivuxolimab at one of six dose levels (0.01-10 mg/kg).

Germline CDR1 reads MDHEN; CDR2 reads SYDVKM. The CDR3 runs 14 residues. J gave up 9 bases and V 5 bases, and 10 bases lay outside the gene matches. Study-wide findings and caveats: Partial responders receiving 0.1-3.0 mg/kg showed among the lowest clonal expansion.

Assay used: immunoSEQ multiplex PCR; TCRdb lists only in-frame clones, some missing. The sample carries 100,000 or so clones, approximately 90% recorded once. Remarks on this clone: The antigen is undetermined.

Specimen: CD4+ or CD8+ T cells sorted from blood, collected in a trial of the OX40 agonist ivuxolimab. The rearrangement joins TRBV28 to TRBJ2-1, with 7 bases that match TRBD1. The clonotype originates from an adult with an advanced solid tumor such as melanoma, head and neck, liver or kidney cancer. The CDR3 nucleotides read TGTGCCAGCAGTAACCTGAGGGGGCGCGTTGAGCAGTTCTTC. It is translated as CASSNLRGRVEQFF.